One and the same sample provided the 5 T cell receptor beta chains below, sequenced in a study of identifying expanded T cells in peripheral blood. TCRdb keeps only in-frame clones here, not all; method: immunoSEQ multiplex PCR. The sample contains approximately 100,000 clones, around nine tenths of which appear only once. Sequenced sample: blood. The source of these receptors is a person between 18 and 69 years old in good health.

This clone occurred a few times. The chain is built from TRBV19 and TRBJ1-6; 8 bases are shared with TRBD1. V dropped 3 bases and J dropped 7; count of bases not matched to a gene: 5. Germline V gene sequence: CDR1 LNHDA, CDR2 SQIVND (reference sequence). This CDR3 has 15 residues. The CDR3 DNA sequence: TGTGCCAGTAGTATCGGGGACAGGTACAATTCACCCCTCCACTTT. Amino acid sequence: CASSIGDRYNSPLHF.

The rearrangement joins TRBV4-3 to TRBJ1-6; D possibly corresponds to TRBD1 (5 bases). The CDR3 spans 15 residues. Trimming pared 4 bases from V and 6 bases from J, leaving 13 bases between. In germline, CDR1 is LGHNA, CDR2 YSLEER. CDR3 nucleotides: TGCGCCAGCAGCCTCCAAGGGGCAGTTAATTCACCCCTCCACTTT. This codes for CASSLQGAVNSPLHF.

The chain employs TRBV7-9 and TRBJ2-5; D could derive from TRBD1 or TRBD2 (5 bases each). Germline CDR1 is SEHNR and CDR2 is FQNEAQ (reference sequence). The CDR3 covers 16 residues. V lost 5 bases and J lost 5, with 21 bases in between. CDR3 bases: TGTGCCAGCAGCCGATGGGCAGGGACCCTAAGGGAGACCCAGTACTTC. This encodes CASSRWAGTLRETQYF. The full variable domain, its missing parts supplied by reference TRBV7-9 and TRBJ2-5, is DTGVSQNPRHKITKRGQNVTFRCDPISEHNRLYWYRQTLGQGPEFLTYFQNEAQLEKSRLLSDRFSAERPKGSFSTLEIQRTEQGDSAMYLCASSRWAGTLRETQYFGPGTRLLVL.

The chain has TRBV19 and TRBJ2-7; 7 bases map to TRBD1. In germline, CDR1 is LNHDA, CDR2 SQIVND (reference sequence). Trimming at V came to 2 bases and at J to 3 bases, leaving 4 bases not matched to a gene. The CDR3 extends over 14 amino acids. The CDR3 protein is CASSIYTGVYEQYF. The CDR3, as DNA: TGTGCCAGTAGTATATATACAGGGGTCTACGAGCAGTACTTC.

This chain uses TRBV5-1 with TRBJ2-5; D perhaps matches TRBD2 (6 bases). Germline loops: CDR1 SGHRS, CDR2 YFSETQ. This CDR3 has 15 amino acids. The germline V and J ends were trimmed by 2 bases and 5 bases, with 16 bases remaining between them. The CDR3: CASSFFPGGVETQYF. The CDR3 DNA follows: TGCGCCAGCAGCTTTTTTCCCGGAGGGGTGGAGACCCAGTACTTC.